This T cell receptor (beta chain) was captured in a study of T cells in tumors after PD-1 blockade. As for the study in general: No patient had prior checkpoint blockade, systemic immunosuppression, or radiotherapy within 4 weeks. Study findings and constraints: Some novel exhausted tumor clones appeared in pre-treatment blood, suggesting peripheral recruitment.

CDR3 length: 13 amino acids. CDR1 is LNHDA, CDR2 SQIVND, per germline (reference sequence). V lost 10 bases, J lost 2 bases, and 13 bases lay in between. The table came from immunoSEQ multiplex PCR; TCRdb's copy has only in-frame clones and leaves some out. The sample records 60,000 or so clones, 80% being singletons. Details on this clone: The antigen is unknown.

This clonotype originated in a human donor with basal cell carcinoma. The specimen comprised PBMCs, sampled before anti-PD-1 treatment. V usage is TRBV19 and J usage is TRBJ2-3; D is possibly TRBD1 (6 bases). The CDR3 sequence: CATAGQHTDTQYF. In nucleotides, the CDR3 is TGTGCCACTGCCGGACAGCACACAGATACGCAGTATTTT.